This T cell receptor beta chain was recorded in a study of identical twins. In TCRdb, the 5' RACE reads were re-called with MiXCR into one record per CDR3 protein. There are roughly 570,000 distinct CDR3 sequences in the sample; over 8.5% occur only once, and approximately 3% lies in the top ten. This clonotype was observed at least ten times. Antigen specificity is unknown. Findings and limits, study-wide: Models underpredicted monozygotic twin sharing of out-of-frame TCR alpha.

With V trimmed by 5 bases and J by 3 bases, 12 bases remained unmatched. This CDR3 spans 16 amino acids. Another study also made use of these data, one on yellow fever vaccine responses in identical twins.

Sequenced sample: PBMCs. J is TRBJ2-7 and V is TRBV12-3 or TRBV12-4; the match to TRBD1 covers 8 bases. This receptor was identified in a woman younger than 35 in good health. The CDR3 loop reads CASSAQDRGWGYEQYF. In DNA, the CDR3 is TGTGCCAGCAGTGCGCAAGACAGGGGATGGGGCTACGAGCAGTACTTC.